A single T cell receptor (beta chain) is shown here with its context. The sample belongs to a study of blood T cell repertoires in COVID-19. Overall study: The study drew acute and convalescent COVID-19 samples from the United States, Italy and Spain.

Sequenced by immunoSEQ multiplex PCR; TCRdb stores in-frame clones only, minus some. The profile shows around 300,000 clones, around nine tenths of them singletons. Cohort placement rested on clinical history that participants reported themselves. Cohort 3 donors counted as recovered after two negative PCRs, clearance, or resolved symptoms. The CDR3 loop spans 16 amino acids. Per the germline V gene, CDR1 is MNHEY and CDR2 is SMNVEV (reference sequence). J lost 5 bases, V lost 1 base, and 9 bases had no gene match. The specimen was PBMCs or T cells enriched from blood (not recorded which). This receptor was identified in a young woman who had recovered from COVID-19. J is TRBJ2-5 and V is TRBV27; 8 nucleotides match TRBD2. The CDR3 sequence is CASSLLAGTARETQYF. As DNA, the CDR3 is TGTGCCAGCAGTTTATTAGCGGGGACTGCGAGGGAGACCCAGTACTTC.